Listed below are T cell receptor beta chains from one sample, sequenced in a study of long-term antiretroviral therapy in people with HIV. The method was immunoSEQ multiplex PCR; TCRdb's version includes in-frame clones alone and lacks a portion of them. The sample carries around 21,000 clones, roughly 80% recorded once. The source material was unsorted PBMCs, sampled 0.2 years after starting antiretroviral therapy. These receptor sequences come from a woman in her twenties or thirties with HIV. CDR3s include the opening cysteine and the closing phenylalanine or tryptophan. The order of the fields is CDR3 length, D gene, V gene, clone size, J gene, CDR3 DNA, CDR3 protein. A D gene is named only where the DNA matches it firmly. Clone sizes are given selectively: once, few, many, or a class where the clone is expanded.

13	.	TRBV19	few	TRBJ1-5	TGTGCCAGTAGTATAGTTCGAGGTCAGCCCCAGCATTTT	CASSIVRGQPQHF
13	.	TRBV7-9	.	TRBJ1-1	TGTGCCAGCAGCTTAGTTTTTGTAGGGGAAGCTTTCTTT	CASSLVFVGEAFF
11	.	TRBV2	.	TRBJ1-2	TGTGCCAGCAAAGGTTTCGATGGCTACACCTTC	CASKGFDGYTF
16	.	TRBV5-1	.	TRBJ1-3	TGCGCCAGCAGCTTGAAACCCAACAGTGGTGGAAACACCATATATTTT	CASSLKPNSGGNTIYF
13	.	TRBV6-5	once	TRBJ1-1	TGTGCCAGCAGTTTGGGACCGACTACTGAAGCTTTCTTT	CASSLGPTTEAFF
13	.	TRBV7-3	few	TRBJ1-6	TGTGCCAGCAGCTTACAGGGGAATTCACCCCTCCACTTT	CASSLQGNSPLHF
15	.	TRBV2	.	TRBJ1-6	TGTGCCAGCGGTGGCCTGACGGTCATTAATTCACCCCTCCACTTT	CASGGLTVINSPLHF
17	TRBD2	TRBV7-9	.	TRBJ2-1	TGTGCCAGCAGCTCCCCCCCTAGCGGGGGCCCCTCAGATGAGCAGTTCTTC	CASSSPPSGGPSDEQFF
13	.	TRBV27	.	TRBJ2-5	TGTGCCAGCAGTTTATGGATGTGGGAGACCCAGTACTTC	CASSLWMWETQYF
13	.	TRBV30	.	TRBJ1-2	TGTGCCTGGAGGGGTTACGTGGCGAATGGCTACACCTTC	CAWRGYVANGYTF
16	TRBD1	TRBV5-4	.	TRBJ2-1	TGTGCCAGCAGCTTGGGCATCGGGACAGGGAAGAATGAGCAGTTCTTC	CASSLGIGTGKNEQFF
14	.	TRBV7-2	.	TRBJ1-2	TGTGCCAGCAGCTCCTTCCGGGAAAGTTATGGCTACACCTTC	CASSSFRESYGYTF
11	.	TRBV30	once	TRBJ1-1	TGTGCCTGGAGTGTAGGCGCTGGGGCTTTCTTT	CAWSVGAGAFF
15	.	TRBV13	.	TRBJ1-1	TGTGCCAGCAGCTTACAGGGTGTATTGAACACTGAAGCTTTCTTT	CASSLQGVLNTEAFF
11	.	TRBV4-1	.	TRBJ1-1	TGCGCCAGCAGTGGGAACACTGAAGCTTTCTTT	CASSGNTEAFF
16	.	TRBV13	.	TRBJ1-3	TGTGCCAGCAGCTTGGGGGACGCCGAAGCAGGAAACACCATATATTTT	CASSLGDAEAGNTIYF
17	TRBD2	TRBV11-1	.	TRBJ2-5	TGTGCCAGCAGCTCAGCCGGGACAGGACTAGCGGGGCGTCATAGGTACTTC	CASSSAGTGLAGRHRYF
16	TRBD2	TRBV14	once	TRBJ2-1	TGTGCCAGCAGCCAAGGGCTAGCGGGGGCCTACAATGAGCAGTTCTTC	CASSQGLAGAYNEQFF
12	.	TRBV30	.	TRBJ2-7	TGTGCCTGGAGTGCAGGCTTTGTTAAGCAGTACTTC	CAWSAGFVKQYF
15	TRBD1	TRBV5-5	.	TRBJ1-5	TGTGCCAGCAGCTTGGAGGACAGGGGGAATCAGCCCCAGCATTTT	CASSLEDRGNQPQHF
12	.	TRBV11-2	.	TRBJ2-3	TGTGCCAGCAGCTTATCTGGGGATACGCAGTATTTT	CASSLSGDTQYF
14	.	TRBV25-1	.	TRBJ1-2	TGTGCCAGCAGTGAATATTGGGGACCGTTTGGCTACACCTTC	CASSEYWGPFGYTF
15	TRBD1	TRBV7-9	.	TRBJ1-1	TGTGCCAGCAGCTCGTTAGGACAGGGGCAGACTGAAGCTTTCTTT	CASSSLGQGQTEAFF
15	.	TRBV6-6	.	TRBJ2-7	TGTGCCAGCAGTTATAGCGGCCAAGGCTCCTACGAGCAGTACTTC	CASSYSGQGSYEQYF